These T cell receptor beta chains were read from a single sample in a study of blood T cell repertoires in COVID-19. Here immunoSEQ multiplex PCR was the method, and the copy in TCRdb shows in-frame clones only, minus some. The sample consists of 25,000 to 35,000 clones, approximately 67% of them appearing once. Sequencing was carried out using peripheral blood. Receptors originate from a human donor in a cohort sampled during active COVID-19. CDR3s include the opening cysteine and the closing phenylalanine or tryptophan. The order of the fields is clone size, V gene, D gene, J gene, CDR3 DNA, CDR3 protein. The D gene is left open where the match is weak. Size is stated for part of the rows, as once, few or many counts, or as a class when the clone is expanded.

>few|TRBV10-1|-|TRBJ2-2
TGCGCCAGCAGTGATCCAGGGGTAACCGGGGAGCTGTTTTTT
CASSDPGVTGELFF
>-|TRBV24-1|-|TRBJ1-2
TGTGCCACCAGTGAATCAGGGGCGGATGGCTACACCTTC
CATSESGADGYTF
>-|TRBV27|-|TRBJ1-1
TGTGCCAGCACCCCCGGGGTGGGGTGGGAAACTGAAGCTTTCTTT
CASTPGVGWETEAFF
>few|TRBV2|-|TRBJ2-1
TGTGCCAGCAGTACTATGTTCGATGAGCAGTTCTTC
CASSTMFDEQFF
>-|TRBV5-6|-|TRBJ2-7
TGTGCCAGCAGCTTGGGAAGCCGCTACGAGCAGTACTTC
CASSLGSRYEQYF
>-|TRBV4-1|TRBD2|TRBJ2-3
TGCGCCAGCAGCCAAGCAAAGCGGGGGACCACAGATACGCAGTATTTT
CASSQAKRGTTDTQYF
>-|TRBV7-9|-|TRBJ2-7
TGTGCCAGCAGCCGCCGGGACAACTCCTACGAGCAGTACTTC
CASSRRDNSYEQYF
>-|TRBV28|-|TRBJ2-1
TGTGCCAGCAGTTTTATAGGGGGGGACAATGAGCAGTTCTTC
CASSFIGGDNEQFF
>once|TRBV2|TRBD1|TRBJ2-1
TGTGCCAGCAGTGAAGACGACAGGGGTAATGAGCAGTTCTTC
CASSEDDRGNEQFF
>-|TRBV7-9|-|TRBJ1-2
TGTGCCAGCACCTTCGGGGGATCTAACTATGGCTACACCTTC
CASTFGGSNYGYTF
>-|TRBV27|TRBD1|TRBJ2-4
TGTGCCAGCAGACTGGGACAGGGGGCCGGAAACATTCAGTACTTC
CASRLGQGAGNIQYF
>-|TRBV7-2|TRBD2|TRBJ2-7
TGTGCCAGCAGCTTAGTCGGCGGCGGGAGAACTAACGAGCAGTACTTC
CASSLVGGGRTNEQYF
>-|TRBV28|TRBD1|TRBJ1-4
TGTGCCAGCAGTCCAGGCGGGACAGGGGATGAAAAACTGTTTTTT
CASSPGGTGDEKLFF
>few|TRBV7-8|-|TRBJ1-2
TGTGCCAGCAGCCGTTATAACTATGGCTACACCTTC
CASSRYNYGYTF
>many|TRBV7-9|-|TRBJ1-2
TGTGCCAGCTCCAGATACGGGAACTATGGCTACACCTTC
CASSRYGNYGYTF
>-|TRBV10-3|TRBD1|TRBJ2-3
TGTGCCATCAGAAGGGGGCTAGACACAGATACGCAGTATTTT
CAIRRGLDTDTQYF
>-|TRBV19|TRBD1|TRBJ2-7
TGTGCCAGTAGCCGAGGGACAGTTAGAGAGCAGTACTTC
CASSRGTVREQYF